One TCR beta chain is described in this entry. This sample stems from a study of blood T cell repertoires in COVID-19. Study summary: Acute and convalescent COVID-19 samples came from the United States, Italy and Spain.

This CDR3 is built from 15 residues. From germline, CDR1 is KGHSH and CDR2 LQKENI. With 3 bases removed from V and 4 bases from J, the gap between germline ends came to 12 bases. Here immunoSEQ multiplex PCR was the method, and the copy in TCRdb shows in-frame clones only, minus some. Of a few hundred thousand clones listed, 86% are singletons. This receptor was taken from a woman aged 40-49 years with acute COVID-19. The sequencing input was PBMCs or T cells enriched from blood (not recorded which). This sequence joins TRBV18 and TRBJ2-2; no clear D gene. Here the CDR3 DNA reads TGTGCCAGCTCACCCTCTCAGAGAGGCACCGGGGAGCTGTTTTTT. Its translation: CASSPSQRGTGELFF.